One and the same sample provided the 29 T cell receptor beta chains below, sequenced in a study of blood T cells in healthy people across ages. A J-beta primer mix and a sample-barcoded 5' primer were used in a second PCR of about 7 to 12 cycles. TCRdb reanalysed the 5' RACE reads using MiXCR and keeps one entry per CDR3 protein. The top ten hold about 42% of the sample, which has about 750,000 distinct CDR3 sequences, about 53% seen once. The material sequenced was blood. The receptors here all came from a man aged 80 or over in good health.

The chain employs TRBV12-3 or TRBV12-4 and TRBJ2-1; D uncertain. Trimming cost V 7 bases and J 9 bases, with 13 bases left between them. The CDR3 runs 12 residues. CDR3 in amino acids: CASTRRVTEQFF. In nucleotides, the CDR3 is TGTGCCAGCACCCGTCGGGTGACTGAGCAGTTCTTC.

J is TRBJ2-1 and V is TRBV9; 13 nucleotides agree with TRBD2. Germline V lookup: CDR1 SGDLS, CDR2 YYNGEE. The CDR3 covers 17 residues. J gave up 3 bases and V 3 bases, and 6 bases lay outside the gene matches. The CDR3 bases are TGTGCCAGCAGCGGGGGACTAGCGGGACCAGGCTACAATGAGCAGTTCTTC. This sequence encodes CASSGGLAGPGYNEQFF.

This rearrangement joins TRBV5-1 to TRBJ2-7; D unclear. CDR3 length: 15 amino acids. Per germline, CDR1 SGHRS and CDR2 YFSETQ. Trimming cost V 3 bases and J 6 bases, with 19 bases left between them. CDR3 sequence (DNA): TGCGCCAGCAGCTCAGAAGGGCAGCCTGGGTTCGAGCAGTACTTC. Encoded protein: CASSSEGQPGFEQYF.

This clonotype was recorded a few times. This chain uses TRBV5-6 with TRBJ2-4; tentatively, D is TRBD2 (5 bases). V was shortened by 1 base and J by 1 base, with 18 bases between the two germline ends. This CDR3 contains 18 residues. Germline CDR1 and CDR2: SGHDT and YYEEEE. In DNA, the CDR3 is TGTGCCAGCAGCTTGAAGGGAGTGGGGAATGGGGCCAAAAACATTCAGTACTTC. It is translated as CASSLKGVGNGAKNIQYF.

This clonotype was picked up a small number of times. The chain carries TRBV15 and TRBJ2-1; TRBD1 is a possible D gene (7 bases). The CDR3 contains 16 residues. Trimming left V 5 bases short and J 2 bases short, with 16 bases between. The germline CDR1 and CDR2 sequences are LNHNV and YYDKDF (reference sequence). CDR3 region: CATSRRGTEPYNEQFF. CDR3 DNA sequence: TGTGCCACCAGCCGACGCGGGACAGAACCCTACAATGAGCAGTTCTTC.

This chain links TRBV5-1 with TRBJ1-1; no firm D call. Trimming removed 4 bases at V and 1 base at J, with 11 bases between. This CDR3 is 14 amino acids long. Germline values: CDR1 SGHRS, CDR2 YFSETQ. The CDR3 loop is CASSPRPSNTEAFF. The CDR3 DNA sequence: TGCGCCAGCAGCCCCAGACCTTCGAACACTGAAGCTTTCTTT.

The V and J genes are TRBV6-1 and TRBJ2-1, with 7 bases lining up with TRBD1. J was trimmed by 5 bases and V by 6 bases; bases with no gene match: 16. Per the germline V gene, CDR1 is MNHNS and CDR2 is SASEGT. The CDR3 loop spans 17 amino acids. This CDR3 reads CASRRPRIQGSDNEQFF. The CDR3 bases are TGTGCCAGCAGGCGTCCCCGTATACAGGGGAGTGACAATGAGCAGTTCTTC.

This chain connects TRBV2 to TRBJ2-7; no definite D call. CDR3 length equals 15 residues. Germline V gene sequence: CDR1 SNHLY, CDR2 FYNNEI. Trimming pared 3 bases from V and 0 bases from J, leaving 12 bases between. The CDR3 loop is CASSDRRQSSYEQYF. In nucleotides, the CDR3 is TGTGCCAGCAGTGACCGCAGGCAGAGCTCCTACGAGCAGTACTTC.

The chain links TRBV6-5 to TRBJ2-3; 7 bases map to TRBD1. Germline CDR1 MNHEY, CDR2 SVGAGI. The length of the CDR3 is 17 residues. With 0 bases clipped from V and 2 bases from J, the junction kept 8 bases outside the gene matches. The DNA of the CDR3 is TGTGCCAGCAGTTACTCGACTTCAGGGGGACCCACAGATACGCAGTATTTT. Residues: CASSYSTSGGPTDTQYF.

This chain links TRBV12-3 or TRBV12-4 with TRBJ2-4, with D tentatively TRBD1 (6 bases). Trimming took off 5 bases at V and 6 bases at J, with 8 bases between the two ends. The CDR3 covers 12 residues. The CDR3 sequence: CASSRGGNIQYF. As DNA, the CDR3 is TGTGCCAGCAGTAGAGGGGGAAACATTCAGTACTTC.

V and J are TRBV2 and TRBJ2-5; D might be TRBD2 (6 bases). The V gene's germline CDR1 is SNHLY and CDR2 FYNNEI. The V end was cut by 6 bases, the J end by 11 bases, with 22 bases between. The CDR3 is 14 residues long. For the CDR3, the DNA is TGTGCCAGCAGGACCGGGGGAGGCCGGGGTGGGCAGTACTTC. Protein: CASRTGGGRGGQYF.

This clonotype showed up just a few times. The chain uses TRBV3-1 and TRBJ2-1; a weak D match, TRBD2 (6 bases). The CDR3 consists of 15 residues. CDR1 is LGHDT and CDR2 is YNNKEL in the germline V gene (reference sequence). Deletions cut 4 bases from V and 4 bases from J, with 14 bases between. This chain's CDR3 is CASSLGTSPYNEQFF. CDR3 DNA sequence: TGTGCCAGCAGCCTAGGGACTTCACCTTACAATGAGCAGTTCTTC.

The V call is TRBV4-1, the J call TRBJ2-1; 11 bases agree with TRBD2. V dropped 3 bases and J dropped 7; count of bases not matched to a gene: 5. Germline V gene data show CDR1 as MGHRA and CDR2 as YSYEKL. The CDR3 extends over 15 amino acids. The DNA of the CDR3 is TGCGCCAGCAGCCAGCTAGCGGGAGGCTGGAATGAGCAGTTCTTC. Translation: CASSQLAGGWNEQFF.

The chain couples TRBV29-1 to TRBJ2-7; D may be TRBD1 (7 bases). Germline V gene data show CDR1 as SQVTM and CDR2 as ANQGSEA. V gave up 6 bases and J gave up 0 bases, with 15 bases separating them. This CDR3 has 14 amino acids. CDR3 DNA: TGCAGCGTAGAGGACCAGGGGGGCTCCTACGAGCAGTACTTC. Translating it yields CSVEDQGGSYEQYF.

This clonotype showed up just a few times. The V gene is TRBV11-3, the J gene TRBJ2-3; 7 bases map to TRBD1. Germline CDR1 and CDR2: SGHNT and YENEEA. Trimming at V came to 5 bases and at J to 3 bases, leaving 2 bases not matched to a gene. The CDR3 totals 13 residues. DNA of the CDR3: TGTGCCAGCAGCAACAGGGGTACAGATACGCAGTATTTT. Encoded protein: CASSNRGTDTQYF. Combining the CDR3 with reference TRBV11-3 and TRBJ2-3 gives the whole variable domain EAGVVQSPRYKIIEKKQPVAFWCNPISGHNTLYWYLQNLGQGPELLIRYENEEAVDDSQLPKDRFSAERLKGVDSTLKIQPAELGDSAVYLCASSNRGTDTQYFGPGTRLTVL.

The chain recombines TRBV11-2 with TRBJ2-1, with a possible D match to TRBD2 (6 bases). The CDR3 is 13 amino acids. V was trimmed by 6 bases and J by 2 bases, leaving 8 bases between them. CDR1 and CDR2 from the germline V gene are SGHAT and FQNNGV. This chain's CDR3 is CASRTSAYNEQFF. CDR3 coding DNA: TGTGCCAGCAGGACTAGTGCCTACAATGAGCAGTTCTTC.

The chain has TRBV5-1 and TRBJ2-1; the match to TRBD1 covers 12 bases. The tail of the sequence fits TRBJ2-7 better, so the J call may be wrong. Germline V CDR1 and CDR2: SGHRS, YFSETQ. The CDR3 totals 16 residues. The CDR3, as DNA: TGCGCCAGCAGCCACGGGACAGGGGGCTTCTACAATGAGCAGTACTTC. Amino acid sequence: CASSHGTGGFYNEQYF.

V gene TRBV20-1 combines with J gene TRBJ2-3, with 7 nucleotides matching TRBD2. CDR1 DFQATT and CDR2 SNEGSKA come from the germline V gene (reference sequence). The CDR3 sequence is 17 residues long. J gave up 1 base and V 0 bases, and 10 bases lay outside the gene matches. In nucleotides, the CDR3 is TGCAGTGCTAGAGATAATCCGGCTAGCGGACGCACAGATACGCAGTATTTT. This gives the protein CSARDNPASGRTDTQYF.

This chain joins TRBV10-3 and TRBJ1-2; 7 nucleotides agree with TRBD1. V lost 5 bases to trimming and J lost 5 bases; unmatched junction nucleotides: 11. CDR3 length: 15 residues. Germline V gene sequence: CDR1 ENHRY, CDR2 SYGVKD. CDR3 DNA sequence: TGTGCCATCAGTACCCTTCGAGGGGGCGCATATGGCTACACCTTC. Amino acids: CAISTLRGGAYGYTF.

The rearrangement joins TRBV9 to TRBJ1-1; D is perhaps TRBD1 (6 bases). CDR1 is SGDLS and CDR2 is YYNGEE in the germline V gene. The CDR3 runs 15 residues. The V gene lost 4 bases and the J gene lost 0 bases, with 13 bases spanning the gap. The CDR3 region is CASSPQGSVNTEAFF. The CDR3 DNA sequence: TGTGCCAGCAGCCCCCAGGGGAGTGTGAACACTGAAGCTTTCTTT.

The chain links TRBV21-1 to TRBJ2-7; whether TRBD1, the table's D call, matches the DNA was not checked. TRBV21-1 is assigned pseudogene status. The CDR3 loop spans 16 amino acids. CDR3 nucleotide sequence: TGTGCCAGCAGCAAAGTAGGGACAGGGGGCCCCTACGAGCAGTACTTC. Residues: CASSKVGTGGPYEQYF.

This rearrangement joins TRBV10-3 to TRBJ1-1; tentatively, D is TRBD1 (5 bases). The germline V gene has CDR1 ENHRY and CDR2 SYGVKD. There are 14 residues in the CDR3. Trimming took 11 bases from V and 1 from J, leaving 17 bases between them. CDR3 coding DNA: TGTGCCGCGACGGGACCGCAGAAGAACACTGAAGCTTTCTTT. Protein sequence: CAATGPQKNTEAFF.

The chain is built from TRBV6-6 and TRBJ1-5, with D hard to call. V lost 7 bases and J lost 0, with 4 bases in between. Germline CDR1 is MNHNY and CDR2 is SVGAGI (reference sequence). CDR3 length: 12 amino acids. The CDR3 DNA reads as TGTGCCAGCACAAATAGCAATCAGCCCCAGCATTTT. Its translation is CASTNSNQPQHF.

This clonotype showed up just a few times. V and J are TRBV18 and TRBJ1-1; no firm D call. V was clipped by 4 bases and J by 1 base, with 16 bases between them. This CDR3 spans 16 amino acids. Per germline, CDR1 KGHSH and CDR2 LQKENI. CDR3 in amino acids: CASSREGRGPNTEAFF. The CDR3 nucleotides are TGTGCCAGCTCACGAGAAGGTCGAGGACCGAACACTGAAGCTTTCTTT. The full variable domain, in which reference TRBV18 and TRBJ1-1 provide the parts outside the CDR3, is NAGVMQNPRHLVRRRGQEARLRCSPMKGHSHVYWYRQLPEEGLKFMVYLQKENIIDESGMPKERFSAEFPKEGPSILRIQQVVRGDSAAYFCASSREGRGPNTEAFFGQGTRLTVV.

This clonotype was picked up a small number of times. The V and J genes are TRBV20-1 and TRBJ1-5, with D tentatively TRBD1 (5 bases). CDR3 length equals 13 residues. Looked up from germline, CDR1 is DFQATT and CDR2 is SNEGSKA (reference sequence). V lost 0 bases and J lost 5, with 8 bases in between. CDR3 DNA: TGCAGTGCTAGAGAAACAGGTCATCAGCCCCAGCATTTT. Translated: CSARETGHQPQHF.

Comment on this clonotype: The junction shows a germline mismatch at one end, possibly a read error. The chain couples TRBV7-6 to TRBJ2-7, with 10 positions matching TRBD1. Looked up from germline, CDR1 is SGHVS and CDR2 is FNYEAQ. The CDR3 has 14 amino acids. Here the CDR3 reads CANSPGDRGNEQYF. The CDR3 region has the DNA TGTGCCAACAGCCCCGGGGACAGGGGCAACGAGCAGTACTTC.

This sequence joins TRBV7-9 and TRBJ1-5; the match to TRBD1 covers 7 bases. The V and J ends lost 3 bases and 0 bases, in that order; junction bases with no gene match: 17. This CDR3 has 20 residues. The germline V gene encodes CDR1 SEHNR and CDR2 FQNEAQ (reference sequence). Here the CDR3 DNA reads TGTGCCAGCAGCTTGGGAGACAGGGAAGAAAGAAGGTATAGCAATCAGCCCCAGCATTTT. It encodes CASSLGDREERRYSNQPQHF.

The genes are TRBV5-5 and TRBJ2-3; 7 nucleotides line up with TRBD1. The germline V gene encodes CDR1 SGHKS and CDR2 YYEKEE (reference sequence). V was clipped by 5 bases and J by 0 bases; unmatched bases: 9. CDR3 size: 16 residues. The CDR3 reads CASSSGQSISTDTQYF. DNA for the CDR3: TGTGCCAGCAGTTCGGGACAGTCAATCAGCACAGATACGCAGTATTTT.

This clonotype was counted between two and nine times. The chain couples TRBV6-2 or TRBV6-3 to TRBJ1-1, with TRBD1 as a possible D gene (5 bases). Germline CDR1 and CDR2: MNHEY and SVGEGT. CDR3 length: 14 residues. V gave up 0 bases and J gave up 4 bases, with 9 bases separating them. The chain's CDR3 is CASSYSTGGTEAFF. The CDR3 DNA is TGTGCCAGCAGTTACTCGACGGGGGGCACTGAAGCTTTCTTT.